What follows are 11 T cell receptor beta chains derived from one specimen sequenced in a study of PD-L1 blockade in urothelial cancer (dated by TCRdb to 2015 to 2018). To prepare the library, the immunoSEQ multiplex PCR assay was applied. This is the immuneACCESS table as TCRdb keeps it, with only in-frame sequences that have V and J called. A part of the clones is gone; compared with another copy, unresolved V genes explain less than half, and the rest is unexplained. Within this sample are some 97,000 clones, with about 89% of them counted one time only. Jointly, the top ten make up approximately 1% of the sample. This specimen was PBMCs, taken around atezolizumab (anti-PD-L1) treatment. The receptor source for this set is a woman of 80 years or more with urothelial cancer.

The J gene is TRBJ1-2, the V gene TRBV27, with D perhaps TRBD1 (6 bases). The CDR3 is 13 residues long. Germline V gives CDR1 MNHEY, CDR2 SMNVEV (reference sequence). V shed 6 bases and J shed 4 bases, with 12 bases lying between them. Here the CDR3 DNA reads TGTGCCAGCAGCGGTACAGGGTTCTATGGCTACACCTTC. This codes for CASSGTGFYGYTF.

This chain links TRBV10-3 with TRBJ1-4; 8 bases fit TRBD1. V shed 6 bases and J 8 bases; nucleotides not matched to a gene: 8. Germline V gene data show CDR1 as ENHRY and CDR2 as SYGVKD. CDR3 size: 14 residues. The CDR3 spells CAISGQGGEEKLFF. The CDR3 DNA is TGTGCCATCAGCGGACAGGGAGGAGAGGAAAAACTGTTTTTT.

This chain connects TRBV7-9 to TRBJ2-5; 8 bases fit TRBD2. The CDR3 runs to 19 residues. The V and J ends lost 5 bases and 0 bases, in that order; junction bases with no gene match: 17. Per the germline V gene, CDR1 is SEHNR and CDR2 is FQNEAQ (reference sequence). CDR3 DNA sequence: TGTGCCAGCAGCCGCGACCCTAGACTAGCGACCGCGTACCAAGAGACCCAGTACTTC. It specifies CASSRDPRLATAYQETQYF.

V usage is TRBV6-1 and J usage is TRBJ2-6; TRBD1 might be the D (5 bases). This CDR3 spans 14 amino acids. The germline V gene has CDR1 MNHNS and CDR2 SASEGT. Trimming left V 4 bases short and J 3 bases short, with 7 bases between. As DNA, the CDR3 is TGTGCCAGCAGTGGGGGCGGTGGGGCCAACGTCCTGACTTTC. As protein: CASSGGGGANVLTF.

The V gene is TRBV19, the J gene TRBJ2-1; 8 nucleotides align to TRBD2. The trim removed 7 bases at V and 9 bases at J, leaving 11 bases unmatched. CDR1 and CDR2 (germline): LNHDA, SQIVND (reference sequence). The CDR3 spans 14 residues. The CDR3 DNA reads as TGTGCCAGTACGCCTGGCGGGAGGAGCACTGAGCAGTTCTTC. Residues: CASTPGGRSTEQFF.

CDR3 residues: CASSAQTSGSSYEQYF. The CDR3 nucleotides are TGTGCCAGCAGTGCCCAGACTAGCGGGAGTTCCTACGAGCAGTACTTC. The chain is built from TRBV27 and TRBJ2-7; 12 nucleotides line up with TRBD2. Trimming took 5 bases from V and 1 from J; bases not matched to a gene: 6. This CDR3 region has 16 residues. In germline, CDR1 is MNHEY, CDR2 SMNVEV (reference sequence).

This clone occurred a few times. This rearrangement joins TRBV7-2 to TRBJ1-3; 7 bases align to TRBD1. CDR3 length: 15 residues. Germline CDR1 and CDR2: SGHTA and FQGNSA. V lost 2 bases to trimming and J lost 4 bases; unmatched junction nucleotides: 5. The CDR3 spells CASSLIGDRGNTIYF. DNA for the CDR3: TGTGCCAGCAGCTTAATCGGGGACAGAGGAAACACCATATATTTT.

This clone has a single count. This chain connects TRBV7-9 to TRBJ1-4, with D uncertain. CDR3 length: 13 residues. Trimming left V 8 bases short and J 5 bases short, with 12 bases between. Germline lookup yields CDR1 SEHNR and CDR2 FQNEAQ (reference sequence). Here the CDR3 DNA reads TGTGCCAGCTCACAGCCTACGAATGAAAAACTGTTTTTT. Protein product: CASSQPTNEKLFF.

The rearrangement joins TRBV5-1 to TRBJ2-7; maybe TRBD2 (5 bases). The CDR3 is 15 residues long. Germline V gene sequence: CDR1 SGHRS, CDR2 YFSETQ. V gave up 4 bases and J gave up 7 bases, with 21 bases separating them. CDR3 region: CASSESGKGGWEQYF. CDR3 nucleotide sequence: TGCGCCAGCAGCGAAAGCGGCAAAGGAGGCTGGGAGCAGTACTTC.

This clone was counted between two and nine times. V usage is TRBV10-3 and J usage is TRBJ1-1, with a weak D call TRBD1 (6 bases). CDR1 ENHRY and CDR2 SYGVKD come from the germline V gene. The CDR3 sequence is 12 residues long. The germline V and J ends were trimmed by 5 bases and 4 bases, with 8 bases remaining between them. CDR3 residues: CAISRTATEAFF. The CDR3 DNA reads TGTGCCATCAGTAGGACAGCCACTGAAGCTTTCTTT.

The V and J genes are TRBV6-5 and TRBJ1-5, with D possibly matching TRBD1 (6 bases). The V gene lost 7 bases and the J gene lost 6 bases, with 19 bases spanning the gap. The V gene's germline CDR1 is MNHEY and CDR2 SVGAGI. The CDR3 has 15 amino acids. CDR3 loop: CASTPGGGPGQPQHF. The CDR3 nucleotides read TGTGCCAGCACCCCCGGGGGGGGGCCCGGTCAGCCCCAGCATTTT.